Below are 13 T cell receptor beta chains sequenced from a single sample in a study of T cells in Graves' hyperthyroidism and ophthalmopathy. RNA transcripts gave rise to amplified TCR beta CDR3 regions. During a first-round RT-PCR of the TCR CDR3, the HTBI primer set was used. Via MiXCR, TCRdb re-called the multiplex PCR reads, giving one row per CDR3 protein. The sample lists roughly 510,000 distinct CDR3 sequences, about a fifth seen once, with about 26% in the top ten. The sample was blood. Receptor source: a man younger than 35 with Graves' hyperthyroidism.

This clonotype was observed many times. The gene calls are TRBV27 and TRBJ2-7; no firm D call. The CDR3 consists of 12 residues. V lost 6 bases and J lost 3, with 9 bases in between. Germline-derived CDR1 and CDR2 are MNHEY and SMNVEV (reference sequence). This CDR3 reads CASRSSGYEQYF. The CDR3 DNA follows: TGTGCCAGCAGGTCCTCGGGCTACGAGCAGTACTTC.

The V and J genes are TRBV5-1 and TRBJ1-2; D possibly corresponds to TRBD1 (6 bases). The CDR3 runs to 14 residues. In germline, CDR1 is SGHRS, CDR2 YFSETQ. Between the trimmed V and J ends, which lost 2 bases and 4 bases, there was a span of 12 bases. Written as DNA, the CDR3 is TGCGCCAGCAGCTTAATGTTGGACAGCTATGGCTACACCTTC. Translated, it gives CASSLMLDSYGYTF. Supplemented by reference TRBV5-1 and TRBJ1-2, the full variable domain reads KAGVTQTPRYLIKTRGQQVTLSCSPISGHRSVSWYQQTPGQGLQFLFEYFSETQRNKGNFPGRFSGRQFSNSRSEMNVSTLELGDSALYLCASSLMLDSYGYTFGSGTRLTVV.

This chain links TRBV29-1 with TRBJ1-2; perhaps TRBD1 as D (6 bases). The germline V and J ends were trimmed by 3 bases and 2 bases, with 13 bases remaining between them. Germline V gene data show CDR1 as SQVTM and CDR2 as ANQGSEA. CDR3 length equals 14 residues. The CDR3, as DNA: TGCAGCGTTGACCGGGACATGGGGAACTATGGCTACACCTTC. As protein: CSVDRDMGNYGYTF.

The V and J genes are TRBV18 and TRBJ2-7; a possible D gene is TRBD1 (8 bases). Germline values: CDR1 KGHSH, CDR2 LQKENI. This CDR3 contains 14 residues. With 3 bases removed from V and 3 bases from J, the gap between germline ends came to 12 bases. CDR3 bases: TGTGCCAGCTCACCGACAGGGGAGGGCTACGAGCAGTACTTC. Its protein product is CASSPTGEGYEQYF.

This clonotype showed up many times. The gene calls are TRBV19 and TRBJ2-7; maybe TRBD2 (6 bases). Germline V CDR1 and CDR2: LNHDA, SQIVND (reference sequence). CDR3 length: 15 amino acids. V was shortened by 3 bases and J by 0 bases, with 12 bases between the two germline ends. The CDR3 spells CASSIGSSFSYEQYF. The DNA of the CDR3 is TGTGCCAGTAGTATCGGGAGCAGCTTCTCCTACGAGCAGTACTTC.

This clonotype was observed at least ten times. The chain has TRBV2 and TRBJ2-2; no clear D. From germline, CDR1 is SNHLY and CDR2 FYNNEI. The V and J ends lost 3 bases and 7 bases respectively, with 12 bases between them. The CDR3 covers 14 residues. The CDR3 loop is CASSESKGIGELFF. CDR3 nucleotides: TGTGCCAGCAGTGAGTCGAAGGGAATCGGGGAGCTGTTTTTT.

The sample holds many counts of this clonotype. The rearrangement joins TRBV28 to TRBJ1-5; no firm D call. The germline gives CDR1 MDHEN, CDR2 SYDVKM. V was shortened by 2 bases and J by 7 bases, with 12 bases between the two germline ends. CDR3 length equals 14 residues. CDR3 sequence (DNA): TGTGCCAGCAGTTTACTGGTAGAGAGACAGCCCCAGCATTTT. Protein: CASSLLVERQPQHF.

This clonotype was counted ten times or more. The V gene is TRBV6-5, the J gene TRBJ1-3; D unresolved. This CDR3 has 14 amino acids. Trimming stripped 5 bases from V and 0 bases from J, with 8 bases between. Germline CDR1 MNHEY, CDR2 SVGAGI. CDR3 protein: CASSLQHSGNTIYF. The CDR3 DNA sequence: TGTGCCAGCAGTCTACAGCACTCTGGAAACACCATATATTTT.

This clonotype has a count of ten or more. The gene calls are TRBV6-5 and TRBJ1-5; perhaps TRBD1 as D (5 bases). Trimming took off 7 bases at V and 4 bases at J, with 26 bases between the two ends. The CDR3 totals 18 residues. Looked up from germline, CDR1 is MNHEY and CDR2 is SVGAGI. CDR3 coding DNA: TGTGCCAGCACCTCGGGGCAGGGCCTATTAACAGGTAATCAGCCCCAGCATTTT. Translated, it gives CASTSGQGLLTGNQPQHF.

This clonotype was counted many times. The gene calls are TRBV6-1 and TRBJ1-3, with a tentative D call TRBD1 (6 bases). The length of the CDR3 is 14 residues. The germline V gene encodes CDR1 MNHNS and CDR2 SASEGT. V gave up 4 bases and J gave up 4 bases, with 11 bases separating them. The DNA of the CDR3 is TGTGCCAGCAGTGCTAGGGGGTACGGAAACACCATATATTTT. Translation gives CASSARGYGNTIYF.

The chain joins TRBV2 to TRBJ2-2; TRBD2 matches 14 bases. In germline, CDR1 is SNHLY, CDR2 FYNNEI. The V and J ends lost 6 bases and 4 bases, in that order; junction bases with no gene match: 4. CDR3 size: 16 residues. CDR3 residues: CASRVTSGRATGELFF. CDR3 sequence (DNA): TGTGCCAGCAGGGTGACTAGCGGGAGGGCCACCGGGGAGCTGTTTTTT.

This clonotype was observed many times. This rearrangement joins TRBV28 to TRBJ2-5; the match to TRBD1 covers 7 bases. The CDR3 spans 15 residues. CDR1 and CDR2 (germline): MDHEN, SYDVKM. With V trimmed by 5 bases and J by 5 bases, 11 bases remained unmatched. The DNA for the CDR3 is TGTGCCAGCAGTAAGGGACAGTTTCGGTTGGAGACCCAGTACTTC. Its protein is CASSKGQFRLETQYF.

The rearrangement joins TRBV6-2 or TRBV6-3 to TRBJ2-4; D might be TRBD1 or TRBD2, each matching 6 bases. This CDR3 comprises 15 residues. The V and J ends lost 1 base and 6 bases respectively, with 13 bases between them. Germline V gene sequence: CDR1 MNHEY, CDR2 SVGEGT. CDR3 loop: CASSYLEGEINIQYF. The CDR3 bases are TGTGCCAGCAGTTACTTGGAGGGGGAGATAAACATTCAGTACTTC.